The entry below describes one T cell receptor (beta chain). This record belongs to a study of blood T cell repertoires in COVID-19. Across the study: PBMCs, B-cell-depleted T cells, or T cells were the source of the cDNA or gDNA that made up the material.

CDR1 and CDR2 from the germline V gene are SEHNR and FQNEAQ (reference sequence). The CDR3 runs 14 residues. V lost 2 bases and J 0 bases, leaving 7 bases between the germline ends. Original methodology: Cell counts per sample came from amplifying reference gene primers. Produced via immunoSEQ multiplex PCR; TCRdb's table is partial and in-frame only. V, J and clone size were drawn from that table, and D and trimming were deduced from the DNA. This sample has some 180,000 clones, with approximately 84% found just once. One Seattle source followed patients from active infection through their disease course.

Sample: peripheral blood. The rearrangement joins TRBV7-9 to TRBJ1-2; D may be TRBD1 (5 bases). This TCR was recovered from an elderly woman with COVID-19, enrolled during active disease. The CDR3: CASSLSRANYGYTF. The CDR3 nucleotides read TGTGCCAGCAGCTTAAGCAGGGCTAACTATGGCTACACCTTC.